This T cell receptor (beta chain) came from a study of PD-1 blockade in mismatch repair-deficient tumors. Study-level information: All were previously treated, progressing patients with about a dozen mismatch repair-deficient cancer types.

Findings and caveats of the study: Tumor-resident clones, often undetectable pretreatment in blood, expanded then contracted after pembrolizumab.

Profiling relied on immunoSEQ multiplex PCR, and the TCRdb table lists in-frame clones only, not all of them. The profile shows roughly 50,000 clones, over 75% of them singletons. The TCR-sequenced patients were three responders to pembrolizumab. The CDR3 contains 15 residues. Worth noting for this clone: As yet, its antigen is unknown.

The TCR sequence derives from an adult with mismatch repair-deficient cancer. The specimen comprised peripheral blood, sampled approximately 18 weeks after starting pembrolizumab. The chain joins TRBV21-1 to TRBJ2-7; no check of the table's D call, TRBD2, against the DNA was made. TRBV21-1 is flagged as a pseudogene. CDR3 loop: CASSRAGGPSYEQYF. The CDR3 nucleotides are TGTGCCAGCAGCAGAGCGGGAGGGCCGAGTTACGAGCAGTACTTC.